The 17 T cell receptor beta chains given below trace back to one sample, sequenced in a study of T cells after yellow fever vaccination. From the 5' RACE reads, TCRdb called clonotypes with MiXCR, one entry per CDR3 protein. The sample yields roughly 70,000 distinct CDR3 sequences, approximately 8% seen once. Sequencing used CD8+ T cells sorted from PBMCs, obtained on the day of the yellow fever booster vaccination. The receptors come from a young man who received the YFV17D yellow fever vaccine.

This chain links TRBV6-5 with TRBJ2-7, with 7 bases lining up with TRBD2. Trimming cost V 2 bases and J 3 bases; bases outside gene matches: 4. This CDR3 comprises 14 residues. CDR1 and CDR2 (germline): MNHEY, SVGAGI. CDR3 protein: CASSYRGESYEQYF. CDR3 coding DNA: TGTGCCAGCAGTTACCGGGGGGAAAGCTACGAGCAGTACTTC.

The chain links TRBV5-1 to TRBJ2-7; 8 bases are shared with TRBD2. CDR1 is SGHRS, CDR2 YFSETQ, per germline. The ends lost 4 bases at V and 4 bases at J; junction bases unmatched: 7. The CDR3 extends over 14 amino acids. The DNA of the CDR3 is TGCGCCAGCAGCCAGACTAGCGTTGCGTACGAGCAGTACTTC. The encoded protein is CASSQTSVAYEQYF.

The V and J genes are TRBV5-6 and TRBJ2-3; D may match TRBD1 or TRBD2 (6 bases each). The V gene's germline CDR1 is SGHDT and CDR2 YYEEEE. The CDR3 extends over 15 amino acids. The V gene lost 2 bases and the J gene lost 5 bases, with 15 bases spanning the gap. DNA for the CDR3: TGTGCCAGCAGCTTAGGGGGAGGTCTTGGAGATACGCAGTATTTT. This translates into CASSLGGGLGDTQYF.

In its sample, this clonotype was seen many times. This rearrangement joins TRBV7-2 to TRBJ2-3; D unresolved. Germline V CDR1 and CDR2: SGHTA, FQGNSA. The CDR3 totals 16 residues. Trimming took 2 bases from V and 1 from J, leaving 13 bases between them. CDR3 protein: CASSLLGPFGTDTQYF. Written as DNA, the CDR3 is TGTGCCAGCAGCTTACTAGGGCCGTTTGGCACAGATACGCAGTATTTT.

The chain combines TRBV2 with TRBJ2-5; 14 bases match TRBD2. The V gene end was trimmed by 6 bases and the J gene end by 5 bases; junction bases not matched to a gene: 2. The germline V gene encodes CDR1 SNHLY and CDR2 FYNNEI. The CDR3 spans 14 residues. DNA for the CDR3: TGTGCCAGCAGACGACTAGCGGGAGGGGAGACCCAGTACTTC. It is translated as CASRRLAGGETQYF.

This clonotype was detected many times. The CDR3 loop is CASSYGRIDQETQYF. CDR3 bases: TGTGCCAGCAGCTACGGACGGATCGACCAAGAGACCCAGTACTTC. The rearrangement uses TRBV7-9 and TRBJ2-5, with no clear D. Trimming shortened V by 4 bases and J by 0 bases, and 12 bases separated the two germline ends. Germline CDR1 reads SEHNR; CDR2 reads FQNEAQ (reference sequence). The CDR3 extends over 15 amino acids.

This clonotype has a count of ten or more. The rearrangement uses TRBV7-2 and TRBJ2-1; TRBD1 might be the D (5 bases). Trimming cost V 5 bases and J 14 bases, with 19 bases left between them. This CDR3 is 13 amino acids long. Germline V gives CDR1 SGHTA, CDR2 FQGNSA. The DNA of the CDR3 is TGTGCCAGCAGCCCAGGTCAGGGTTTCTTGGAGTTCTTC. It yields the protein CASSPGQGFLEFF.

In this sample, this clonotype turned up many times. V and J are TRBV4-3 and TRBJ1-6; D is perhaps TRBD1 (5 bases). The CDR3 length is 16 residues. Per germline, CDR1 LGHNA and CDR2 YSLEER. V lost 1 base to trimming and J lost 6 bases, with 13 bases between them. For the CDR3, the DNA is TGCGCCAGCAGCCAAGCCCGAATGGGGCTTAATTCACCCCTCCACTTT. Translated: CASSQARMGLNSPLHF.

This clonotype was counted between two and nine times. The chain employs TRBV6-2 or TRBV6-3 and TRBJ2-1; possibly TRBD2 for D (6 bases). CDR1 and CDR2 from the germline V gene are MNHEY and SVGEGT. V gave up 0 bases and J gave up 5 bases, with 17 bases separating them. CDR3 size: 17 residues. The chain's CDR3 is CASSYSIMAGWDNEQFF. CDR3 bases: TGTGCCAGCAGTTACTCGATTATGGCGGGATGGGACAATGAGCAGTTCTTC.

This clonotype was observed many times. An end of the junction does not agree with germline; a read error may underlie this. This chain connects TRBV7-7 to TRBJ2-3; 13 bases agree with TRBD2. This CDR3 comprises 15 residues. From germline, CDR1 is SSHAT and CDR2 FNYEAQ (reference sequence). The CDR3 DNA reads as TGTGCTAGCAGCCTCTCACTAGCGGGAGGGGATACGCAGTATTTT. Protein product: CASSLSLAGGDTQYF. The full variable domain, with the rest looked up from reference TRBV7-7 and TRBJ2-3, is GAGVSQSPRYKVTKRGQDVTLRCDPISSHATLYWYQQALGQGPEFLTYFNYEAQPDKSGLPSDRFSAERPEGSISTLTIQRTEQRDSAMYRCASSLSLAGGDTQYFGPGTRLTVL.

In nucleotides, the CDR3 is TGTGCCAGCGACACAGACTCGGGGCTGGACGGAGGAACTCAGCCCCAGCATTTT. It codes for CASDTDSGLDGGTQPQHF. J is TRBJ1-5 and V is TRBV6-2 or TRBV6-3, with D perhaps TRBD1 (5 bases). The CDR3 runs to 18 residues. Trimming took off 8 bases at V and 6 bases at J, with 29 bases between the two ends. Germline V gene sequence: CDR1 MNHEY, CDR2 SVGEGT.

This sequence joins TRBV5-1 and TRBJ1-1; D is perhaps TRBD1 (6 bases). Germline loops: CDR1 SGHRS, CDR2 YFSETQ. The CDR3 contains 16 residues. With 4 bases removed from V and 1 base from J, the gap between germline ends came to 17 bases. DNA of the CDR3: TGCGCCAGCAGCCCAACTCCCGACAGGTCGAACACTGAAGCTTTCTTT. Protein product: CASSPTPDRSNTEAFF.

Regarding this clonotype: This may come from a read error, since a much larger clone is one base off. The rearrangement links TRBV20-1 to TRBJ2-1, with D perhaps TRBD2 (6 bases). CDR1 and CDR2 (germline): DFQATT, SNEGSKA (reference sequence). The CDR3 runs to 17 residues. The CDR3 is CCAREEGFTGPYNEQFF. The CDR3 region has the DNA TGCTGTGCTAGAGAGGAGGGATTTACCGGCCCTTACAATGAGCAGTTCTTC.

This clonotype came up a few times. The rearrangement joins TRBV7-9 to TRBJ2-7; 7 positions match TRBD2. This CDR3 has 15 residues. J lost 1 base, V lost 2 bases, and 5 bases had no gene match. Germline lookup yields CDR1 SEHNR and CDR2 FQNEAQ (reference sequence). The CDR3 DNA sequence: TGTGCCAGCAGCTTAAGTGATAGCGGGTCCTACGAGCAGTACTTC. Its translation: CASSLSDSGSYEQYF.

The rearrangement joins TRBV5-1 to TRBJ1-4; D perhaps matches TRBD1 (6 bases). Germline V CDR1 and CDR2: SGHRS, YFSETQ. The ends were cut back, 0 bases at V and 7 bases at J, with 13 bases in the middle. The CDR3 has 15 residues. CDR3: CASSLEGGLGEKLFF. The DNA of the CDR3 is TGCGCCAGCAGCTTGGAAGGGGGGCTCGGTGAAAAACTGTTTTTT.

The rearrangement uses TRBV5-1 and TRBJ2-1; possible D gene TRBD1, 7 bases. This CDR3 has 15 amino acids. CDR1 and CDR2 from the germline V gene are SGHRS and YFSETQ. Trimming removed 6 bases from V and 6 bases from J, with 19 bases in between. The CDR3 nucleotides are TGCGCCAGCAAAAAGGAGGGGGCGCTCATCAATGAGCAGTTCTTC. Translating it yields CASKKEGALINEQFF.

V is TRBV27 and J is TRBJ1-2; 8 bases match TRBD1. This CDR3 contains 16 residues. Germline V lookup: CDR1 MNHEY, CDR2 SMNVEV (reference sequence). V dropped 7 bases and J dropped 1; count of bases not matched to a gene: 11. The CDR3 loop reads CASTPLGQGINYGYTF. CDR3 bases: TGTGCCAGCACCCCCCTAGGACAGGGTATTAACTATGGCTACACCTTC.